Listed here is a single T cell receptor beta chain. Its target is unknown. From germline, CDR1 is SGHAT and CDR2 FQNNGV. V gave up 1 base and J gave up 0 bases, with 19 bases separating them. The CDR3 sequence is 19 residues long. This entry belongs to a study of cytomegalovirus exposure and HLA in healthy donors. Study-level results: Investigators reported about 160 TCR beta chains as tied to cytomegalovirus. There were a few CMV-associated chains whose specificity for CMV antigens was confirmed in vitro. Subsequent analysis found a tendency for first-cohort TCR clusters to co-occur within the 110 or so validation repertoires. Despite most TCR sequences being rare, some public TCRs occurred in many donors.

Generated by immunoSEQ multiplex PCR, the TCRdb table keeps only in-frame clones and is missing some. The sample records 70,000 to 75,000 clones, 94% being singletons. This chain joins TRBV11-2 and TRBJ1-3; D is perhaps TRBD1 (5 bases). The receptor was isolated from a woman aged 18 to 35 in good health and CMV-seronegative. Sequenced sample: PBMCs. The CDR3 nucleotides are TGTGCCAGCAGCTTAGGGAGGGGAGGTTACGAGCGCTCTGGAAACACCATATATTTT. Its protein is CASSLGRGGYERSGNTIYF.